This T cell receptor beta chain was found in a study of OX40 agonist ivuxolimab in advanced cancers. Study at large: Previous treatment with anti-PD-1, anti-PD-L1 or anti-CTLA-4 therapy was allowed; about 44% had received some.

Trimming cost V 2 bases and J 4 bases, with 9 bases left between them. The CDR3 runs to 13 residues. In germline, CDR1 is SGHKS, CDR2 YYEKEE (reference sequence). This clone appeared once. The data were produced by immunoSEQ multiplex PCR, yet TCRdb's version contains in-frame clones alone and is incomplete. Here the sample spans 70,000 to 80,000 clones, 88% being singletons. The material was CD4+ or CD8+ T cells sorted from blood, obtained in a trial of the OX40 agonist ivuxolimab. The V call is TRBV5-5, the J call TRBJ1-1; D may be TRBD1 (6 bases). This receptor was taken from an adult with an advanced solid tumor such as melanoma, head and neck, liver or kidney cancer. The CDR3 DNA is TGTGCCAGCAGCTTTGGGGGCGGCACTGAAGCTTTCTTT. Encoded protein: CASSFGGGTEAFF.